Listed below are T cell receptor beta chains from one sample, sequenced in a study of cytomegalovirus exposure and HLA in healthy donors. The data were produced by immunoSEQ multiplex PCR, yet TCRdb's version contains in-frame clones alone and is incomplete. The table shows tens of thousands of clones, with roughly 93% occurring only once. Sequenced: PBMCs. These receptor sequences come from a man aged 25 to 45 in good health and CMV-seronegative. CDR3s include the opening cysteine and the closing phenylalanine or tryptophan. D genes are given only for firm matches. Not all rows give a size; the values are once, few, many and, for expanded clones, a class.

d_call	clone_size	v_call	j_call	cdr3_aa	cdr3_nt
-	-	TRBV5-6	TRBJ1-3	CASLRTKTGRVNTIYF	TGTGCCAGCTTACGGACAAAGACAGGAAGGGTAAACACCATATATTTT
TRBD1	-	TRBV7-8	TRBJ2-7	CASSKSLGTGRYYEQYF	TGTGCCAGCAGCAAAAGTTTGGGGACAGGACGCTACTACGAGCAGTACTTC
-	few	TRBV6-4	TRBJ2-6	CASSESSGANVLTF	TGTGCCAGCAGTGAGTCGTCTGGGGCCAACGTCCTGACTTTC
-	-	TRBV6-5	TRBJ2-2	CASSYTIGELFF	TGTGCCAGCAGTTACACTATCGGGGAGCTGTTTTTT
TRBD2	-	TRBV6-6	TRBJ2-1	CASHPGGSAHEQFF	TGTGCCAGCCACCCGGGGGGGTCCGCCCATGAGCAGTTCTTC
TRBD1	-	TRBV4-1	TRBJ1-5	CASSQEAPGQGGQPQHF	TGCGCCAGCAGCCAAGAAGCGCCAGGACAGGGAGGTCAGCCCCAGCATTTT
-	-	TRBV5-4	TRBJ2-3	CASSPTQARLSTDTQYF	TGTGCCAGCAGTCCAACCCAGGCCCGCCTTAGCACAGATACGCAGTATTTT
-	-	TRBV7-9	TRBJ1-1	CASSLGGRREAFF	TGTGCCAGCAGCTTAGGAGGGCGGAGAGAAGCTTTCTTT
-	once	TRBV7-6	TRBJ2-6	CASSFHREAGANVLTF	TGTGCCAGCAGCTTCCACAGGGAAGCTGGGGCCAACGTCCTGACTTTC
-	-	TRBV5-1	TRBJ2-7	CASSLDRLGNEQYF	TGCGCCAGCAGCTTGGACCGACTCGGGAACGAGCAGTACTTC
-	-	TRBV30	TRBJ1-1	CAWSLDTSNTEAFF	TGTGCCTGGAGTTTGGACACTTCGAACACTGAAGCTTTCTTT
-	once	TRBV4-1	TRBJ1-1	CASSQDLRGTEAFF	TGCGCCAGCAGCCAAGATCTAAGGGGCACTGAAGCTTTCTTT
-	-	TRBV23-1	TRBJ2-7	CASREDLRWDYEQYF	TGCGCCAGTAGGGAGGACCTACGCTGGGACTACGAGCAGTACTTC
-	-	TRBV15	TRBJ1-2	CATSRDQGVYGYTF	TGTGCCACCAGCAGGGACCAGGGTGTCTATGGCTACACCTTC
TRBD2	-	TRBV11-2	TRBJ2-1	CASSLLAGGPNEQFF	TGTGCCAGCAGCTTGCTAGCGGGGGGCCCCAATGAGCAGTTCTTC
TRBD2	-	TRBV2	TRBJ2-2	CASSRRTSGNTGELFF	TGTGCCAGCAGTCGCAGGACTAGCGGAAACACCGGGGAGCTGTTTTTT
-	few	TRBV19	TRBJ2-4	CASSTQGLAKNIQYF	TGTGCCAGTAGTACCCAGGGACTAGCCAAAAACATTCAGTACTTC
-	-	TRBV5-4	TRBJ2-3	CASSLDGSGGPTDTQYF	TGTGCCAGCAGCTTGGATGGTTCCGGAGGGCCGACAGATACGCAGTATTTT
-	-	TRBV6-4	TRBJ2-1	CASSVEGVSYNEQFF	TGTGCCAGCAGTGTAGAAGGGGTCTCCTACAATGAGCAGTTCTTC
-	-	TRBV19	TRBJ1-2	CASSIVDSRGYGYTF	TGTGCCAGTAGTATAGTCGACAGCAGAGGCTATGGCTACACCTTC
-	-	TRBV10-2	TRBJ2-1	CASSLTLSSYNEQFF	TGCGCCAGCAGCCTGACACTTAGCTCCTACAATGAGCAGTTCTTC
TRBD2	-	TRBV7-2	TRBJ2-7	CASTAAGAPREQYF	TGTGCCAGCACCGCAGCGGGAGCCCCTCGCGAGCAGTACTTC
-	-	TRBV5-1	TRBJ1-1	CASSLAGSLQEAFF	TGCGCCAGCAGCTTGGCGGGGAGCCTCCAAGAAGCTTTCTTT
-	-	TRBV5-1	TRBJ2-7	CASSPDTLYEQYF	TGCGCCAGCAGTCCGGACACGTTATACGAGCAGTACTTC
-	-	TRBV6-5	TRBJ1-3	CASSRTPGNTIYF	TGTGCCAGCAGTCGGACACCGGGAAACACCATATATTTT
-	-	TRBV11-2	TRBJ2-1	CASSLVGGAAHYEQFF	TGTGCCAGCAGCTTAGTTGGTGGGGCCGCTCACTATGAGCAGTTCTTC
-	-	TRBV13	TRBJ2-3	CANSTTGEGTDTQYF	TGTGCCAACAGCACGACAGGGGAGGGGACAGATACGCAGTATTTT
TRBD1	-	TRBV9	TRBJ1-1	CASSPGGLNTEAFF	TGTGCCAGCAGCCCAGGGGGCCTGAACACTGAAGCTTTCTTT
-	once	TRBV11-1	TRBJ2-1	CASSLVFSNEQFF	TGTGCCAGCAGCTTAGTATTTAGCAATGAGCAGTTCTTC
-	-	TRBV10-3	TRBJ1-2	CAISLSSQQGDYGYTF	TGTGCCATCAGTTTGTCGAGCCAACAGGGCGACTATGGCTACACCTTC
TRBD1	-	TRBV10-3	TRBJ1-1	CAMKPGQGLGYTEAFF	TGTGCCATGAAACCGGGACAGGGGTTGGGATACACTGAAGCTTTCTTT
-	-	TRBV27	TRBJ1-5	CASSLAEGQPQHF	TGTGCCAGCAGTTTAGCCGAGGGTCAGCCCCAGCATTTT
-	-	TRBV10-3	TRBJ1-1	CAAKQNTEAFF	TGTGCCGCAAAACAGAACACTGAAGCTTTCTTT
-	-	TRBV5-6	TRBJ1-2	CASSPPGGEGYTF	TGTGCCAGCAGCCCACCGGGGGGGGAAGGCTACACCTTC
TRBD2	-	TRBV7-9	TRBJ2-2	CASSAGTSTGELFF	TGTGCCAGCAGCGCCGGGACTAGCACCGGGGAGCTGTTTTTT
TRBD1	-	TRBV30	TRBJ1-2	CAWSLGQGYYGYTF	TGTGCCTGGAGTCTCGGACAGGGCTACTATGGCTACACCTTC
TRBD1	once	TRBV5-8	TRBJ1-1	CASSLSLGTGSLGTEAFF	TGTGCCAGCAGCTTGTCCCTCGGGACAGGGTCCTTGGGAACTGAAGCTTTCTTT
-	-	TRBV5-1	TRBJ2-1	CASSSTGEGVRGEQFF	TGCGCCAGCAGCTCTACAGGCGAAGGGGTAAGAGGAGAGCAGTTCTTC
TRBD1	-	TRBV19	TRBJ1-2	CASNPNRGTYGYTF	TGTGCCAGTAACCCTAACAGGGGAACCTATGGCTACACCTTC
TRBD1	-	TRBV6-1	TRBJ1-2	CASSQTGDYGYTF	TGTGCCAGCAGCCAGACAGGGGATTATGGCTACACCTTC
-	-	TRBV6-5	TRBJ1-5	CASSPIVNQPQHF	TGTGCCAGCAGTCCAATAGTCAATCAGCCCCAGCATTTT
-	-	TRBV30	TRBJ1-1	CAWSRVNTEAFF	TGTGCCTGGTCCAGGGTGAACACTGAAGCTTTCTTT
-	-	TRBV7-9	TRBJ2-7	CASSATSLPYEQYF	TGTGCCAGCAGCGCAACTAGTTTGCCCTACGAGCAGTACTTC
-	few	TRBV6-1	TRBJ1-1	CASSERPLEGGTEAFF	TGTGCCAGCAGTGAACGACCCCTGGAGGGGGGGACTGAAGCTTTCTTT
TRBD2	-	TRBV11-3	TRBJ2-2	CASRLAGGTGELFF	TGTGCCAGCAGACTAGCGGGTGGAACCGGGGAGCTGTTTTTT
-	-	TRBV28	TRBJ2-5	CASSLHPGEETQYF	TGTGCCAGCAGTTTACACCCCGGGGAAGAGACCCAGTACTTC
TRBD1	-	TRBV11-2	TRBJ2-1	CASSLVAGTGNEQFF	TGTGCCAGCAGCTTAGTCGCCGGGACAGGGAATGAGCAGTTCTTC
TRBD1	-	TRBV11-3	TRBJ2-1	CASSLGSGTGAYNEQFF	TGTGCCAGCAGCTTAGGCTCCGGGACAGGGGCCTACAATGAGCAGTTCTTC
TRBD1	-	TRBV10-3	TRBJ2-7	CAIRRDRTSYEQYF	TGTGCCATCAGGAGGGACAGGACATCCTACGAGCAGTACTTC
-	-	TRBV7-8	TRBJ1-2	CASSPIRTAYGYTF	TGTGCCAGCAGCCCGATAAGGACAGCCTATGGCTACACCTTC
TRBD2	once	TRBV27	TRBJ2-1	CASRGLAGVSYNEQFF	TGTGCCAGCAGAGGGCTAGCGGGAGTCTCCTACAATGAGCAGTTCTTC